A selection of T cell receptor beta chains follows, all from one sample in a study of control samples from healthy donors and cancer patients. Libraries were prepared by immunoSEQ multiplex PCR; TCRdb keeps only in-frame clonotypes and omits some of them. The sample consists of some 200,000 clones, approximately 92% of them appearing once. Sequenced material: blood. These receptors were taken from a young man in good health. Both conserved end residues are part of each CDR3. The order of the fields is CDR3 length, V gene, J gene, clone size, D gene, CDR3 DNA, CDR3 protein. A D gene is named only where the DNA matches it firmly. Rows give clone size only sometimes, using once, few, many, or a class for an expanded clone.

cdr3_length: 17
v_call: TRBV5-1
j_call: TRBJ1-2
clone_size: -
d_call: TRBD1
cdr3_nt: TGCGCCAGCAGCCTTGACAGGGGGCAAGGACGACTCTATGGCTACACCTTC
cdr3_aa: CASSLDRGQGRLYGYTF

cdr3_length: 18
v_call: TRBV11-2
j_call: TRBJ2-3
clone_size: once
d_call: TRBD2
cdr3_nt: TGTGCCAGCAGCTTGGGGCTTAGCGGCGGGAGGGGGTTTGATACGCAGTATTTT
cdr3_aa: CASSLGLSGGRGFDTQYF

cdr3_length: 15
v_call: TRBV7-3
j_call: TRBJ1-4
clone_size: -
d_call: TRBD1
cdr3_nt: TGTGCCAGCAGCGAGACAGGGGGGCTCAATGAAAAACTGTTTTTT
cdr3_aa: CASSETGGLNEKLFF

cdr3_length: 13
v_call: TRBV5-1
j_call: TRBJ2-2
clone_size: once
d_call: -
cdr3_nt: TGCGCCAGCAGCCGGCAGGAGGCCGGGGAGCTGTTTTTT
cdr3_aa: CASSRQEAGELFF

cdr3_length: 16
v_call: TRBV5-1
j_call: TRBJ2-1
clone_size: -
d_call: TRBD2
cdr3_nt: TGCGCCAGCAGCTTGAGGCTTAGCGGGGGCTACAATGAGCAGTTCTTC
cdr3_aa: CASSLRLSGGYNEQFF

cdr3_length: 13
v_call: TRBV29-1
j_call: TRBJ2-7
clone_size: -
d_call: -
cdr3_nt: TGCAGCGTTAGTAGGGGGGGATACTACGAGCAGTACTTC
cdr3_aa: CSVSRGGYYEQYF

cdr3_length: 16
v_call: TRBV13
j_call: TRBJ1-6
clone_size: -
d_call: -
cdr3_nt: TGTGCCAGCAGCTTAGGGGTGGGCCGGTTTAATTCACCCCTCCACTTT
cdr3_aa: CASSLGVGRFNSPLHF

cdr3_length: 15
v_call: TRBV7-2
j_call: TRBJ1-6
clone_size: -
d_call: TRBD1
cdr3_nt: TGTGCCAGCAGCTTATCGGGACAGTATAATTCACCCCTCCACTTT
cdr3_aa: CASSLSGQYNSPLHF

cdr3_length: 19
v_call: TRBV24-1
j_call: TRBJ2-1
clone_size: -
d_call: TRBD2
cdr3_nt: TGTGCCACCAGTCGGTCGGGACTAGCGGGGAAGAGCTCCTACAATGAGCAGTTCTTC
cdr3_aa: CATSRSGLAGKSSYNEQFF

cdr3_length: 13
v_call: TRBV6-5
j_call: TRBJ1-6
clone_size: -
d_call: TRBD1
cdr3_nt: TGTGCCAGCAACCGGGACAGTAATTCACCCCTCCACTTT
cdr3_aa: CASNRDSNSPLHF

cdr3_length: 15
v_call: TRBV24-1
j_call: TRBJ2-3
clone_size: -
d_call: TRBD1
cdr3_nt: TGTGCCACCAGTTTTGGGGGACAGGGAACAGATACGCAGTATTTT
cdr3_aa: CATSFGGQGTDTQYF

cdr3_length: 14
v_call: TRBV2
j_call: TRBJ1-5
clone_size: -
d_call: TRBD1
cdr3_nt: TGTGCCAGCAGCGGGACAGGGAGCGATCAGCCCCAGCATTTT
cdr3_aa: CASSGTGSDQPQHF

cdr3_length: 16
v_call: TRBV27
j_call: TRBJ1-1
clone_size: -
d_call: TRBD1
cdr3_nt: TGTGCCAGCACGGGGTCAGGGGGCCGGAAGGGCACTGAAGCTTTCTTT
cdr3_aa: CASTGSGGRKGTEAFF